Following are 13 T cell receptor beta chains from one sample sequenced in a study of blood T cell repertoires in COVID-19. Data came from immunoSEQ multiplex PCR; TCRdb stores just in-frame clones and leaves some out. The sample holds approximately 260,000 clones; 88% are singletons and the top ten take roughly 1.2%. The specimen was PBMCs or T cells enriched from blood (not recorded which). The receptors were sampled from a woman aged 40 to 50 with acute COVID-19.

The chain recombines TRBV5-1 with TRBJ1-2; no reliable D call. There are 13 residues in the CDR3. The germline V gene has CDR1 SGHRS and CDR2 YFSETQ. Trimming shortened V by 4 bases and J by 7 bases, and 14 bases separated the two germline ends. The CDR3: CASSQGSTGGYTF. The CDR3 DNA reads as TGCGCCAGCAGCCAAGGGAGTACTGGTGGCTACACCTTC.

The chain combines TRBV5-1 with TRBJ2-1; 12 bases fit TRBD2. Germline lookup yields CDR1 SGHRS and CDR2 YFSETQ. The CDR3 has 20 amino acids. V lost 4 bases to trimming and J lost 5 bases; unmatched junction nucleotides: 19. In nucleotides, the CDR3 is TGCGCCAGCAGCCAAGGTAGCACTAGCGGGAGGAGTTTTCCCCACAATGAGCAGTTCTTC. This translates into CASSQGSTSGRSFPHNEQFF. Filled out from reference TRBV5-1 and TRBJ2-1, the complete variable domain reads KAGVTQTPRYLIKTRGQQVTLSCSPISGHRSVSWYQQTPGQGLQFLFEYFSETQRNKGNFPGRFSGRQFSNSRSEMNVSTLELGDSALYLCASSQGSTSGRSFPHNEQFFGPGTRLTVL.

V usage is TRBV3-1 (or the pseudogene TRBV3-2) and J usage is TRBJ2-1; TRBD2 matches 7 bases. The germline V gene has CDR1 LGHDT and CDR2 YNNKEL (reference sequence). The length of the CDR3 is 16 residues. J was trimmed by 6 bases and V by 0 bases; bases with no gene match: 8. The CDR3 protein is CASSQDGLAVSNEQFF. The CDR3 nucleotides read TGTGCCAGCAGCCAAGATGGTCTAGCGGTTTCCAATGAGCAGTTCTTC.

J is TRBJ1-2 and V is TRBV12-3 or TRBV12-4, with D uncertain. This CDR3 has 13 amino acids. V lost 3 bases to trimming and J lost 4 bases, with 9 bases between them. CDR3 nucleotides: TGTGCCAGCAGTTTTGAGGAGGGCTATGGCTACACCTTC. Residues: CASSFEEGYGYTF.

The V gene is TRBV2, the J gene TRBJ2-2; perhaps TRBD1 as D (5 bases). The V end was cut by 5 bases, the J end by 4 bases, with 8 bases between. The germline CDR1 and CDR2 sequences are SNHLY and FYNNEI. The CDR3 extends over 13 amino acids. The CDR3 DNA reads as TGTGCCAGCAGTTTCCAGGGCACCGGGGAGCTGTTTTTT. It is translated as CASSFQGTGELFF.

V is TRBV15 and J is TRBJ2-5; no clear D. The CDR3 is 14 residues long. CDR1 is LNHNV and CDR2 is YYDKDF in the germline V gene (reference sequence). V shed 0 bases and J shed 4 bases, with 9 bases lying between them. The CDR3 spells CATSRDYGRETQYF. DNA of the CDR3: TGTGCCACCAGCAGAGATTATGGGCGAGAGACCCAGTACTTC.

The chain couples TRBV9 to TRBJ2-3; no firm D call. V was shortened by 0 bases and J by 2 bases, with 10 bases between the two germline ends. The CDR3 is made up of 15 amino acids. The germline V gene has CDR1 SGDLS and CDR2 YYNGEE. CDR3 DNA sequence: TGTGCCAGCAGCGTAGTGGGCAGTTCCACAGATACGCAGTATTTT. Translation: CASSVVGSSTDTQYF. Full variable domain (missing parts from reference TRBV9 and TRBJ2-3): DSGVTQTPKHLITATGQRVTLRCSPRSGDLSVYWYQQSLDQGLQFLIQYYNGEERAKGNILERFSAQQFPDLHSELNLSSLELGDSALYFCASSVVGSSTDTQYFGPGTRLTVL.

The V call is TRBV23-1, the J call TRBJ2-7; tentatively, D is TRBD1 (6 bases). TRBV23-1 is assigned to the ORF class and has an uncertain function. The CDR3 totals 14 residues. Trimming removed 6 bases from V and 0 bases from J, with 12 bases in between. The CDR3 nucleotides are TGCGCCAGCAGGCTCAGGGACACCTCCTACGAGCAGTACGTC. It translates to CASRLRDTSYEQYV.

The rearrangement links TRBV24-1 to TRBJ2-1; maybe TRBD1 (5 bases). Germline-derived CDR1 and CDR2 are KGHDR and SFDVKD. V was pared by 7 bases and J by 7 bases, with 22 bases between. This CDR3 has 16 residues. In DNA, the CDR3 is TGTGCCACCAGGACAGCCACCCAACTACCGCGGAATGAGCAGTTCTTC. Its protein is CATRTATQLPRNEQFF.

The chain has TRBV12-3 or TRBV12-4 and TRBJ1-1; D unclear. The CDR3 sequence is 13 residues long. Trimming took 1 base from V and 3 from J, leaving 6 bases between them. The CDR3 sequence is CASSLVEDTEAFF. For the CDR3, the DNA is TGTGCCAGCAGTTTAGTAGAGGACACTGAAGCTTTCTTT.

The rearrangement links TRBV19 to TRBJ1-3; the D gene is possibly TRBD1 (6 bases). The germline gives CDR1 LNHDA, CDR2 SQIVND (reference sequence). The CDR3 runs 13 residues. V was clipped by 4 bases and J by 4 bases, with 8 bases between them. The CDR3 DNA reads as TGTGCCAGTAGTACAGGACAGGGAAACACCATATATTTT. Amino acids: CASSTGQGNTIYF. The variable domain in full, with the rest retrieved from reference TRBV19 and TRBJ1-3, is DGGITQSPKYLFRKEGQNVTLSCEQNLNHDAMYWYRQDPGQGLRLIYYSQIVNDFQKGDIAEGYSVSREKKESFPLTVTSAQKNPTAFYLCASSTGQGNTIYFGEGSWLTVV.

The chain couples TRBV29-1 to TRBJ2-1; the match to TRBD2 covers 9 bases. The CDR3 is 14 residues long. V lost 4 bases and J lost 8; bases outside the gene matches: 9. The V gene's germline CDR1 is SQVTM and CDR2 ANQGSEA. The CDR3 spells CSVVALAGTHEQFF. DNA for the CDR3: TGCAGCGTTGTAGCCCTAGCGGGAACTCATGAGCAGTTCTTC.

This clone was picked up a small number of times. The chain couples TRBV19 to TRBJ2-5; 14 bases fit TRBD2. V lost 6 bases and J lost 4; bases outside the gene matches: 7. Germline CDR1 LNHDA, CDR2 SQIVND (reference sequence). CDR3 length: 16 amino acids. CDR3 sequence (DNA): TGTGCCAGTAGCAGACTAGCGGGAGGGGTTTTAGAGACCCAGTACTTC. Protein sequence: CASSRLAGGVLETQYF. The full variable domain, in which reference TRBV19 and TRBJ2-5 provide the parts outside the CDR3, is DGGITQSPKYLFRKEGQNVTLSCEQNLNHDAMYWYRQDPGQGLRLIYYSQIVNDFQKGDIAEGYSVSREKKESFPLTVTSAQKNPTAFYLCASSRLAGGVLETQYFGPGTRLLVL.